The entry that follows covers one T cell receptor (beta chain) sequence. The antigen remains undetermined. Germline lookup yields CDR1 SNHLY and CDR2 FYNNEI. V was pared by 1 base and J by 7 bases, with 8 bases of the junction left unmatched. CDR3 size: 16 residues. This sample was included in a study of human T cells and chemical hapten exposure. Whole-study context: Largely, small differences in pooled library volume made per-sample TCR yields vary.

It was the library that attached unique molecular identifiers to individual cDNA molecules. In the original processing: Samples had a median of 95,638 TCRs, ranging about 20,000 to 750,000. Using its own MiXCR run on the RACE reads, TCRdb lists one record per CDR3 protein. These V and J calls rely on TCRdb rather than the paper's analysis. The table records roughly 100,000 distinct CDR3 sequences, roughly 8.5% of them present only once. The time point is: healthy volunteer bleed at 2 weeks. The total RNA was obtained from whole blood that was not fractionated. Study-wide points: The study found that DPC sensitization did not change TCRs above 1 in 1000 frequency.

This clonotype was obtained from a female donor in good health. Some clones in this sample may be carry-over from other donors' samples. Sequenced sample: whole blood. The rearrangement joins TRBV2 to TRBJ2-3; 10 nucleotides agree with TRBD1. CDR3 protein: CASSEVRQGAGYTQYF. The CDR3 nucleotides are TGTGCCAGCAGTGAAGTGAGACAGGGGGCTGGGTATACGCAGTATTTT.